A single sample is the source of the 4 T cell receptor beta chains below, sequenced in a study of monozygotic twins with inflammatory bowel disease. No DNA is given; TCRdb re-called the 5' RACE reads and lists each CDR3 protein once. This listing includes approximately 420,000 distinct CDR3 sequences. Sequencing was done on a sample of blood. These receptors originate from a human donor with ulcerative colitis or Crohn's disease, or a healthy co-twin of an affected twin (not recorded which).

The V gene is TRBV3-1, the J gene TRBJ2-3; the TCRdb D gene call, TRBD2, has no DNA to confirm it. The CDR3 has 12 residues. Germline-derived CDR1 and CDR2 are LGHDT and YNNKEL (reference sequence). The CDR3 sequence: CASGRAGNTQYF.

This chain links TRBV5-5 with TRBJ1-2; TCRdb selects TRBD1, and the lack of DNA leaves this call unchecked. The CDR3 contains 15 residues. Germline V gives CDR1 SGHKS, CDR2 YYEKEE (reference sequence). CDR3 loop: CASSLQPEGAYGYTF. Filled out from reference TRBV5-5 and TRBJ1-2, the complete variable domain reads DAGVTQSPTHLIKTRGQQVTLRCSPISGHKSVSWYQQVLGQGPQFIFQYYEKEERGRGNFPDRFSARQFPNYSSELNVNALLLGDSALYLCASSLQPEGAYGYTFGSGTRLTVV.

The CDR3 sequence is CASSLSQPGYSGNTIYF. This chain uses TRBV28 with TRBJ1-3; TCRdb calls TRBD1, which cannot be checked without DNA. CDR1 and CDR2 from the germline V gene are MDHEN and SYDVKM. The CDR3 is made up of 17 amino acids. Looking up the rest from reference TRBV28 and TRBJ1-3 gives the full variable domain: DVKVTQSSRYLVKRTGEKVFLECVQDMDHENMFWYRQDPGLGLRLIYFSYDVKMKEKGDIPEGYSVSREKKERFSLILESASTNQTSMYLCASSLSQPGYSGNTIYFGEGSWLTVV.

The chain couples TRBV11-3 to TRBJ2-1; lacking DNA, the TRBD2 call made by TCRdb goes unchecked. Per the germline V gene, CDR1 is SGHNT and CDR2 is YENEEA. The CDR3 sequence is 12 residues long. CDR3 protein: CASSPRHNEQFF.